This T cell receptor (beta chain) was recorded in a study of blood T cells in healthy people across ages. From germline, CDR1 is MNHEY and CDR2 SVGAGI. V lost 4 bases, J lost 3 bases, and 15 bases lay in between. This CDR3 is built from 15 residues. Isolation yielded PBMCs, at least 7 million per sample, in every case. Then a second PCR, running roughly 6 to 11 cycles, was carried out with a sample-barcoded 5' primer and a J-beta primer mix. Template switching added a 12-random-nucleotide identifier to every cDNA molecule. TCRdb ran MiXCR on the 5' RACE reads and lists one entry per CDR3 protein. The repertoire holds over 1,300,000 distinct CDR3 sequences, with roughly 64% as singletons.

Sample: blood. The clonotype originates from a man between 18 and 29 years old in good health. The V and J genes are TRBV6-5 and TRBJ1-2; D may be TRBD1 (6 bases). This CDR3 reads CASSLDRGRDYGYTF. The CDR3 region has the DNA TGTGCCAGCAGTTTGGACCGGGGGCGCGACTATGGCTACACCTTC.